The 15 T cell receptor beta chains in this list originate from one sample, sequenced in a study of T cells in Graves' hyperthyroidism and ophthalmopathy. TCR beta CDR3 regions were amplified from RNA. A set of HTBI primers served as the primers for a first-round RT-PCR of the TCR CDR3. TCRdb re-called the multiplex PCR reads with MiXCR, one entry per CDR3 protein. The profile shows about 270,000 distinct CDR3 sequences, less than 30% of them singletons. Sequencing was done on a sample of blood. The receptors derive from a man aged 40-49 years with Graves' hyperthyroidism that later progressed to Graves' ophthalmopathy.

This clonotype was picked up many times. The J gene is TRBJ2-7, the V gene TRBV6-5; 13 nucleotides line up with TRBD2. The V segment lost 2 bases and the J segment 2 bases; nucleotides outside the gene matches: 0. This CDR3 has 15 amino acids. The germline CDR1 and CDR2 sequences are MNHEY and SVGAGI. The DNA of the CDR3 is TGTGCCAGCAGTTACGGACTAGCGGGAGCCTACGAGCAGTACTTC. Amino acid sequence: CASSYGLAGAYEQYF.

The chain uses TRBV12-3 or TRBV12-4 and TRBJ2-6; TRBD2 is a possible D gene (5 bases). The CDR3 has 15 residues. Deletions cut 3 bases from V and 5 bases from J, with 11 bases between. CDR3 bases: TGTGCCAGCAGTTTTGGAGGCTCCTGGGCCAACGTCCTGACTTTC. It codes for CASSFGGSWANVLTF.

This clonotype was observed at least ten times. The chain joins TRBV9 to TRBJ2-5; possibly TRBD2 for D (6 bases). Germline values: CDR1 SGDLS, CDR2 YYNGEE. The germline V and J ends were trimmed by 1 base and 5 bases, with 12 bases remaining between them. The CDR3 sequence is 14 residues long. The CDR3 region is CASSVKAGLETQYF. CDR3 bases: TGTGCCAGCAGCGTAAAAGCGGGCTTGGAGACCCAGTACTTC.

This clonotype has just a few counts. The chain links TRBV6-1 to TRBJ2-7; 7 positions agree with TRBD1. CDR1 is MNHNS and CDR2 is SASEGT in the germline V gene. CDR3 length: 13 amino acids. After removal of 6 bases from V and 5 bases from J, the junction contained 7 bases not matched to a gene. CDR3 bases: TGTGCCAGCAGCCTCGACAGGGACAACGAGCAGTACTTC. As protein: CASSLDRDNEQYF.

Ten or more counts support this clonotype. The J gene is TRBJ1-5, the V gene TRBV6-1; TRBD1 might be the D (5 bases). Trimming removed 8 bases from V and 3 bases from J, with 17 bases in between. Per the germline V gene, CDR1 is MNHNS and CDR2 is SASEGT. The CDR3 is 15 amino acids. The CDR3 loop reads CASGDPAAFNQPQHF. As DNA, the CDR3 is TGTGCCAGCGGGGACCCGGCCGCATTCAATCAGCCCCAGCATTTT.

The rearrangement joins TRBV7-9 to TRBJ2-7, with a tentative D call TRBD2 (5 bases). The CDR3 is 15 residues long. Per the germline V gene, CDR1 is SEHNR and CDR2 is FQNEAQ (reference sequence). V lost 2 bases to trimming and J lost 3 bases, with 14 bases between them. CDR3 region: CASSLRAPAGYEQYF. In DNA form, the CDR3 reads TGTGCCAGCAGCTTAAGAGCGCCGGCGGGCTACGAGCAGTACTTC.

This clonotype was seen at least ten times. The chain links TRBV27 to TRBJ2-7; D gene ambiguous. Germline V CDR1 and CDR2: MNHEY, SMNVEV (reference sequence). V was cut by 6 bases and J by 3 bases, with 15 bases left in between. The CDR3 is made up of 14 amino acids. CDR3 bases: TGTGCCAGCAGACCCGACGGACCCTACTACGAGCAGTACTTC. It is translated as CASRPDGPYYEQYF.

The table lists this clonotype with many counts. The chain couples TRBV12-5 to TRBJ2-7; D not resolved. The germline V gene encodes CDR1 LGHNT and CDR2 FRNRAP. The CDR3 runs to 14 residues. V gave up 3 bases and J gave up 2 bases, with 11 bases separating them. CDR3 amino acids: CASGFGPEPYEQYF. Written as DNA, the CDR3 is TGTGCTAGTGGTTTCGGTCCAGAGCCCTACGAGCAGTACTTC.

This clonotype has just a few counts. The chain carries TRBV19 and TRBJ1-1, with 9 bases lining up with TRBD1. CDR1 is LNHDA and CDR2 is SQIVND in the germline V gene (reference sequence). The trim removed 4 bases at V and 5 bases at J, leaving 2 bases unmatched. CDR3 length: 13 residues. In DNA form, the CDR3 reads TGTGCCAGTAGTAACAGGGGGCCTACTGAAGCTTTCTTT. Translated: CASSNRGPTEAFF. The full variable domain, completed using reference TRBV19 and TRBJ1-1, is DGGITQSPKYLFRKEGQNVTLSCEQNLNHDAMYWYRQDPGQGLRLIYYSQIVNDFQKGDIAEGYSVSREKKESFPLTVTSAQKNPTAFYLCASSNRGPTEAFFGQGTRLTVV.

The chain links TRBV10-3 to TRBJ1-1; no firm D call. This CDR3 spans 12 amino acids. Germline V gene data show CDR1 as ENHRY and CDR2 as SYGVKD. V dropped 6 bases and J dropped 2 bases, with 7 bases sitting between them. The CDR3 is CAIRGLNTEAFF. For the CDR3, the DNA is TGTGCCATCAGGGGCCTCAACACTGAAGCTTTCTTT.

This clonotype has at least ten counts. The V call is TRBV25-1, the J call TRBJ2-5, with a weak D call TRBD1 (5 bases). The V gene's germline CDR1 is MGHDK and CDR2 SYGVNS. This CDR3 is built from 12 residues. Trimming removed 5 bases from V and 4 bases from J, with 8 bases in between. CDR3: CASSSQGETQYF. CDR3 nucleotides: TGTGCCAGCAGTTCTCAGGGAGAGACCCAGTACTTC. Based on the CDR3 plus reference TRBV25-1 and TRBJ2-5, the full variable domain is EADIYQTPRYLVIGTGKKITLECSQTMGHDKMYWYQQDPGMELHLIHYSYGVNSTEKGDLSSESTVSRIRTEHFPLTLESARPSHTSQYLCASSSQGETQYFGPGTRLLVL.

This clonotype was observed at least ten times. J is TRBJ1-2 and V is TRBV7-8; no reliable D call. This CDR3 spans 16 amino acids. Between the trimmed V and J ends, which lost 1 base and 5 bases, there was a span of 17 bases. Germline CDR1 is SGHVS and CDR2 is FQNEAQ. CDR3 protein: CASSLVNRQGGYGYTF. DNA for the CDR3: TGTGCCAGCAGCTTAGTTAACCGACAAGGCGGGTATGGCTACACCTTC. Based on the CDR3 plus reference TRBV7-8 and TRBJ1-2, the full variable domain is GAGVSQSPRYKVAKRGQDVALRCDPISGHVSLFWYQQALGQGPEFLTYFQNEAQLDKSGLPSDRFFAERPEGSVSTLKIQRTQQEDSAVYLCASSLVNRQGGYGYTFGSGTRLTVV.

This rearrangement joins TRBV7-9 to TRBJ2-7, with 8 nucleotides matching TRBD2. CDR1 and CDR2 from the germline V gene are SEHNR and FQNEAQ (reference sequence). V lost 3 bases and J lost 5; bases outside the gene matches: 9. The CDR3 sequence is 15 residues long. CDR3 region: CASSFPSSGRDEQYF. For the CDR3, the DNA is TGTGCCAGCAGCTTCCCTAGCAGCGGGAGAGACGAGCAGTACTTC. The full variable domain, its missing parts supplied by reference TRBV7-9 and TRBJ2-7, is DTGVSQNPRHKITKRGQNVTFRCDPISEHNRLYWYRQTLGQGPEFLTYFQNEAQLEKSRLLSDRFSAERPKGSFSTLEIQRTEQGDSAMYLCASSFPSSGRDEQYFGPGTRLTVT.

The gene calls are TRBV20-1 and TRBJ2-5, with TRBD1 matching over 7 bases. The CDR3 contains 14 residues. Germline V gene lookup returns CDR1 DFQATT and CDR2 SNEGSKA (reference sequence). Trimming at V came to 0 bases and at J to 5 bases, leaving 6 bases not matched to a gene. The CDR3 protein is CSAREGGLEETQYF. The DNA of the CDR3 is TGCAGTGCTAGAGAAGGGGGCTTGGAGGAGACCCAGTACTTC.

This chain uses TRBV27 with TRBJ1-2, with D perhaps TRBD1 (5 bases). Trimming took off 0 bases at V and 4 bases at J, with 30 bases between the two ends. Germline assignment: CDR1 MNHEY and CDR2 SMNVEV (reference sequence). The CDR3 is made up of 21 amino acids. The CDR3 region is CASSLSVNHGAYGGLGYGYTF. In nucleotides, the CDR3 is TGTGCCAGCAGTTTATCGGTAAACCACGGAGCTTACGGGGGTTTAGGCTATGGCTACACCTTC.